The entry that follows covers one T cell receptor (beta chain) sequence. Its antigen is unidentified. This sample stems from a study of monozygotic twins with inflammatory bowel disease. General observations from the study: Different T cell subtypes could not be distinguished. People with IBD had fewer clonotypes in common with others than healthy twins did, especially with disease activity.

Researchers used 3500 ng of total RNA for each TCR library. Each UMI, carrying a 6-nucleotide sample barcode, came from template switching. TCRdb re-called the 5' RACE reads; one entry per CDR3 protein, DNA not given. The sample shows around 99,000 distinct CDR3 sequences, and roughly 12% sits with its ten largest clones. The germline V gene has CDR1 LNHNV and CDR2 YYDKDF (reference sequence). CDR3 length: 17 residues. The receptor's source is a human donor with ulcerative colitis or Crohn's disease, or a healthy co-twin of an affected twin (not recorded which). The rearrangement links TRBV15 to TRBJ1-3. Sequencing was performed on blood. CDR3 sequence: CATSREGTLYSGNTIYF. Full variable domain (outside the CDR3, taken from reference TRBV15 and TRBJ1-3): DAMVIQNPRYQVTQFGKPVTLSCSQTLNHNVMYWYQQKSSQAPKLLFHYYDKDFNNEADTPDNFQSRRPNTSFCFLDIRSPGLGDTAMYLCATSREGTLYSGNTIYFGEGSWLTVV.